Listed here are 8 T cell receptor beta chains from one sample, sequenced in a study of blood T cell repertoires in COVID-19. Clones were read by immunoSEQ multiplex PCR, and TCRdb kept only the in-frame ones, dropping some. Of under 30,000 clones detected, around 96% appear once; the ten largest clones hold under 4.5%. Sequences were obtained from peripheral blood. These receptors were taken from a human donor with active COVID-19. The donor label of this sample is uncertain.

The rearrangement links TRBV14 to TRBJ2-3; TRBD2 aligns across 7 bases. Per the germline V gene, CDR1 is SGHDN and CDR2 is FVKESK. This CDR3 contains 15 residues. With 0 bases clipped from V and 5 bases from J, the junction kept 5 bases outside the gene matches. This chain's CDR3 is CASSQDRGSIDTQYF. The CDR3 DNA follows: TGTGCCAGCAGCCAAGATCGCGGGAGTATAGATACGCAGTATTTT.

This chain uses TRBV4-3 with TRBJ2-3; D may be TRBD1 (6 bases). Germline V lookup: CDR1 LGHNA, CDR2 YSLEER. V lost 0 bases, J lost 0 bases, and 13 bases lay in between. The CDR3 is 17 amino acids. DNA for the CDR3: TGCGCCAGCAGCCAAGAGTCAGGGGATTCTAGCACAGATACGCAGTATTTT. Protein product: CASSQESGDSSTDTQYF.

This chain joins TRBV19 and TRBJ2-1; 7 bases are shared with TRBD2. From germline, CDR1 is LNHDA and CDR2 SQIVND (reference sequence). Trimming cost V 5 bases and J 9 bases; bases outside gene matches: 4. This CDR3 is built from 12 residues. This CDR3 reads CASSQTSIEQFF. The CDR3 coding sequence is TGTGCCAGTAGTCAGACTAGCATTGAGCAGTTCTTC.

The V call is TRBV11-2, the J call TRBJ2-7, with D possibly TRBD1 on 5 matching bases. Germline V gene sequence: CDR1 SGHAT, CDR2 FQNNGV. V was pared by 6 bases and J by 5 bases, with 20 bases between. This CDR3 spans 15 amino acids. As DNA, the CDR3 is TGTGCCAGCAGATCCCCTGGGGCTCGCACCCACGAGCAGTACTTC. Its protein is CASRSPGARTHEQYF.

The gene calls are TRBV21-1 and TRBJ1-2; the table gives TRBD1 as D, unverified against the DNA. TRBV21-1 constitutes a pseudogene. The CDR3 loop spans 18 amino acids. CDR3 amino acids: CASSKAAPRTGLFYGYTF. In DNA form, the CDR3 reads TGTGCCAGCAGCAAAGCGGCCCCTCGGACAGGGCTCTTTTATGGCTACACCTTC.

This clone was detected a few times. This sequence joins TRBV10-3 and TRBJ2-3; maybe TRBD1 (6 bases). Germline lookup yields CDR1 ENHRY and CDR2 SYGVKD. The CDR3 has 16 amino acids. Between the trimmed V and J ends, which lost 4 bases and 4 bases, there was a span of 18 bases. DNA for the CDR3: TGTGCCATCAGTGCCATCAGGGGAGCTTCCCCAGATACGCAGTATTTT. This gives the protein CAISAIRGASPDTQYF.

In this sample, this clone turned up once. V usage is TRBV9 and J usage is TRBJ2-7; 7 bases align to TRBD1. CDR3 length: 15 residues. Germline assignment: CDR1 SGDLS and CDR2 YYNGEE. V shed 0 bases and J 5 bases; nucleotides not matched to a gene: 8. The CDR3 region is CASSVDPGQADEQYF. In nucleotides, the CDR3 is TGTGCCAGCAGCGTAGACCCCGGACAGGCCGACGAGCAGTACTTC.

This chain connects TRBV7-2 to TRBJ2-5; D gene ambiguous. Germline V gene data show CDR1 as SGHTA and CDR2 as FQGNSA. V was shortened by 5 bases and J by 3 bases, with 22 bases between the two germline ends. The CDR3 runs to 17 residues. The CDR3 protein is CASSPPNRALRKETQYF. CDR3 sequence (DNA): TGTGCCAGCAGCCCCCCTAACCGAGCGCTTCGGAAAGAGACCCAGTACTTC.